One sample yielded the 15 T cell receptor beta chains listed below, sequenced in a study of cytomegalovirus exposure and HLA in healthy donors. The primer mix had 60 Vbeta and 13 Jbeta primers. TCRdb keeps only in-frame clones here, not all; method: immunoSEQ multiplex PCR. There are roughly 220,000 clones in the sample; more than 60% occur only once, and about 1.8% lies in the top ten. The sample consisted of PBMCs. The receptors shown here come from a man aged 50 or older in good health and CMV-seronegative.

The chain combines TRBV19 with TRBJ2-1; D is undetermined. The CDR3 extends over 11 amino acids. Per germline, CDR1 LNHDA and CDR2 SQIVND (reference sequence). Trimming cost V 5 bases and J 4 bases, with 3 bases left between them. The CDR3: CASSHYNEQFF. CDR3 sequence (DNA): TGTGCCAGTAGTCATTACAATGAGCAGTTCTTC.

The rearrangement uses TRBV5-1 and TRBJ2-7; D unresolved. With 2 bases removed from V and 5 bases from J, the gap between germline ends came to 17 bases. The CDR3 has 15 residues. CDR1 and CDR2 (germline): SGHRS, YFSETQ. DNA of the CDR3: TGCGCCAGCAGCTTTGGAGCGTCTCAAAGAAACGAGCAGTACTTC. It translates to CASSFGASQRNEQYF.

V gene TRBV6-6 combines with J gene TRBJ1-4; TRBD1 agrees at 8 bases. This CDR3 region has 13 residues. The V segment lost 7 bases and the J segment 6 bases; nucleotides outside the gene matches: 4. CDR1 and CDR2 (germline): MNHNY, SVGAGI (reference sequence). In DNA form, the CDR3 reads TGTGCCAGCAAACACAGGGGGGATGAAAAACTGTTTTTT. Translating gives CASKHRGDEKLFF.

V is TRBV7-9 and J is TRBJ2-5; 7 bases are shared with TRBD2. Germline V gene data show CDR1 as SEHNR and CDR2 as FQNEAQ (reference sequence). V gave up 4 bases and J gave up 0 bases; unmatched junction bases: 8. The CDR3 contains 16 residues. In nucleotides, the CDR3 is TGTGCCAGCAGCTCCTCACTAGCGCTTTACCAAGAGACCCAGTACTTC. The encoded protein is CASSSSLALYQETQYF.

The rearrangement links TRBV28 to TRBJ2-1; 9 bases map to TRBD2. The CDR3 length is 14 residues. The germline V gene encodes CDR1 MDHEN and CDR2 SYDVKM. Germline trimming cut 5 bases from V and 4 bases from J; bases unmatched to any gene: 3. The CDR3 spells CASSRGLAYNEQFF. The CDR3 nucleotides are TGTGCCAGCAGTCGCGGACTAGCGTACAATGAGCAGTTCTTC.

In DNA form, the CDR3 reads TGTGCCAGCACCTTCCGGAGGAGATCTGGAAACACCATATATTTT. Encoded protein: CASTFRRRSGNTIYF. V and J are TRBV28 and TRBJ1-3; no definite D call. Trimming cost V 7 bases and J 1 base, with 14 bases left between them. The CDR3 totals 15 residues. Germline-derived CDR1 and CDR2 are MDHEN and SYDVKM.

The genes are TRBV28 and TRBJ2-7; D unclear. The CDR3 sequence is 13 residues long. Between the trimmed V and J ends, which lost 5 bases and 3 bases, there was a span of 11 bases. Germline V gene lookup returns CDR1 MDHEN and CDR2 SYDVKM. The CDR3 DNA reads as TGTGCCAGCAGTCCCGGGTCACTCTACGAGCAGTACTTC. Translation: CASSPGSLYEQYF.

The rearrangement links TRBV6-6 to TRBJ1-1, with TRBD1 matching over 7 bases. The germline gives CDR1 MNHNY, CDR2 SVGAGI (reference sequence). V lost 5 bases, J lost 1 base, and 4 bases stayed unmatched. This CDR3 region has 14 residues. CDR3 amino acids: CASSPRQGNTEAFF. As DNA, the CDR3 is TGTGCCAGCAGTCCCCGACAGGGGAACACTGAAGCTTTCTTT.

This clone was seen only a few times. The chain has TRBV11-2 and TRBJ2-7; D gene uncertain. The V end lost 5 bases, the J end lost 4 bases, and 15 bases lay between the germline ends. Germline loops: CDR1 SGHAT, CDR2 FQNNGV. The CDR3 runs to 14 residues. The CDR3 bases are TGTGCCAGCAGCCCCGGCCCAGGCAAGTACGAGCAGTACTTC. It yields the protein CASSPGPGKYEQYF.

The rearrangement links TRBV4-1 to TRBJ2-1; TRBD2 might be the D (6 bases). CDR1 and CDR2 from the germline V gene are MGHRA and YSYEKL. The ends were cut back, 0 bases at V and 0 bases at J, with 9 bases in the middle. The CDR3 consists of 16 residues. The CDR3 here is CASSQEGRSSYNEQFF. For the CDR3, the DNA is TGCGCCAGCAGCCAAGAGGGGAGGAGCTCCTACAATGAGCAGTTCTTC.

J is TRBJ1-4 and V is TRBV6-6, with a weak D call TRBD1 (5 bases). Germline lookup yields CDR1 MNHNY and CDR2 SVGAGI (reference sequence). Trimming cost V 8 bases and J 5 bases, with 12 bases left between them. This CDR3 contains 13 residues. The DNA for the CDR3 is TGTGCCAGCCGACGAACAGGAAATGAAAAACTGTTTTTT. Translation: CASRRTGNEKLFF.

The genes are TRBV29-1 and TRBJ2-1, with D possibly TRBD2 on 5 matching bases. CDR3 length: 14 amino acids. V lost 2 bases and J 0 bases, leaving 8 bases between the germline ends. CDR1 is SQVTM, CDR2 ANQGSEA, per germline. The CDR3 here is CSVEMGSSYNEQFF. CDR3 DNA: TGCAGCGTTGAAATGGGGAGCTCCTACAATGAGCAGTTCTTC.

This clone was observed a handful of times. This chain connects TRBV9 to TRBJ2-1; the match to TRBD1 covers 9 bases. CDR3 length: 12 amino acids. Losses at the gene ends were 3 bases for V and 12 bases for J; bases not matched to a gene: 4. The germline gives CDR1 SGDLS, CDR2 YYNGEE. CDR3 nucleotide sequence: TGTGCCAGCAGCGGACAGGGGGTCACGCAGTTCTTC. Encoded protein: CASSGQGVTQFF.

The rearrangement links TRBV6-6 to TRBJ1-3; D is perhaps TRBD1 (5 bases). CDR1 and CDR2 from the germline V gene are MNHNY and SVGAGI (reference sequence). V was trimmed by 5 bases and J by 2 bases, leaving 10 bases between them. This CDR3 comprises 14 residues. CDR3 protein: CASSLDTAGNTIYF. The DNA for the CDR3 is TGTGCCAGCAGTCTGGACACGGCTGGAAACACCATATATTTT.

This chain uses TRBV19 with TRBJ2-1, with 10 bases matching TRBD1. V dropped 9 bases and J dropped 4; count of bases not matched to a gene: 9. The CDR3 extends over 15 amino acids. Germline lookup yields CDR1 LNHDA and CDR2 SQIVND (reference sequence). In DNA, the CDR3 is TGTGCCAGCACTAGGGAGGACAGGGGGTACAATGAGCAGTTCTTC. Translation gives CASTREDRGYNEQFF.